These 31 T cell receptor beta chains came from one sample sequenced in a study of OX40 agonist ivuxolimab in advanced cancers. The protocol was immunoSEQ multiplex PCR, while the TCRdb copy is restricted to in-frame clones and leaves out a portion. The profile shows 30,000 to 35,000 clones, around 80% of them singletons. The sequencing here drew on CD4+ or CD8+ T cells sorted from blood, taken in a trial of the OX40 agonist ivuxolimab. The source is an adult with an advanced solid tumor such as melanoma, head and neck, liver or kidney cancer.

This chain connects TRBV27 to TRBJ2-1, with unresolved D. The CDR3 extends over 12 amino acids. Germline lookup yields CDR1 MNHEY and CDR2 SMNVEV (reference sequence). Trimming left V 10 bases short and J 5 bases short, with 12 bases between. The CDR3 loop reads CATGLQNNEQFF. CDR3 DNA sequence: TGTGCCACGGGTCTTCAGAACAATGAGCAGTTCTTC.

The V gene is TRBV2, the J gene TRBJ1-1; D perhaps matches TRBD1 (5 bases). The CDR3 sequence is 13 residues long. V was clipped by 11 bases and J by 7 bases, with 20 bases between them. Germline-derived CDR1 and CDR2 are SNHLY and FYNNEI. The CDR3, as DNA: TGTGCCTCCAATCAGGGAGGAAGAGGTGAAGCTTTCTTT. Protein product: CASNQGGRGEAFF.

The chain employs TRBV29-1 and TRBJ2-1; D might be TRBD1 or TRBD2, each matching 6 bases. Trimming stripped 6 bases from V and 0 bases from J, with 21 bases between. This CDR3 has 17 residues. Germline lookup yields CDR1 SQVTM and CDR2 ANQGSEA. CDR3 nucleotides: TGCAGCGTGCCCCTGGAGGGACAAATTTTCTCCTACAATGAGCAGTTCTTC. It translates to CSVPLEGQIFSYNEQFF.

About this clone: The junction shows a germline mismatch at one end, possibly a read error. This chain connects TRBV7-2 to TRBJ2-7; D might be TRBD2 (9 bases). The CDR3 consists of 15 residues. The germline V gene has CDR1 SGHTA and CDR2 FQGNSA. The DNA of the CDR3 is TGTGCCAGCAGCCTAGCGGGACAGGACCACTACGAGCAGTACTTC. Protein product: CASSLAGQDHYEQYF.

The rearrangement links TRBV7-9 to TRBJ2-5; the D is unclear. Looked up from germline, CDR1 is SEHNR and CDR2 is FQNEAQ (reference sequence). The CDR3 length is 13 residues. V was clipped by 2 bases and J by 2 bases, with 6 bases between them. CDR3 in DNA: TGTGCCAGCAGCTTACCAAAACAAGAGACCCAGTACTTC. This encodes CASSLPKQETQYF.

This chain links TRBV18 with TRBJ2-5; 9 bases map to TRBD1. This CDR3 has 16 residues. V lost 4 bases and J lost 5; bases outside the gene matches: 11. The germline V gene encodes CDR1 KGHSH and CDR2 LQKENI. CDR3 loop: CASSLRDRVFEETQYF. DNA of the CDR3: TGTGCCAGCTCACTACGGGACAGGGTGTTTGAGGAGACCCAGTACTTC.

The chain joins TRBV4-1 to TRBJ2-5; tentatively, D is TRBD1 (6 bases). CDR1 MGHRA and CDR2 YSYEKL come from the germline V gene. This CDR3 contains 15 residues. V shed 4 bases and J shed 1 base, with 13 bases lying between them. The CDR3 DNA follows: TGCGCCAGCAGCCCCTGGGGCAGGGGCCAAGAGACCCAGTACTTC. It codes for CASSPWGRGQETQYF.

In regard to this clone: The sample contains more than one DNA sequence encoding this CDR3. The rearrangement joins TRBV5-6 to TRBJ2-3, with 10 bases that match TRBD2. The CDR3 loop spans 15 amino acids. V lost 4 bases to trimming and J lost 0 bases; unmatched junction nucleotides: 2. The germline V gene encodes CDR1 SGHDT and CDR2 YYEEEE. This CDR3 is CASSLAGVSTDTQYF. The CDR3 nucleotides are TGTGCCAGCAGCCTAGCGGGGGTAAGCACAGATACGCAGTATTTT.

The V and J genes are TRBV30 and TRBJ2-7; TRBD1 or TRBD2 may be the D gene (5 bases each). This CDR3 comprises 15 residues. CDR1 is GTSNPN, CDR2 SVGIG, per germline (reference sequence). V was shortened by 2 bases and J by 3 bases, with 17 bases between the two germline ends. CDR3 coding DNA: TGTGCCTGGAGTCGTCCCGGGACCAGAGACTACGAGCAGTACTTC. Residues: CAWSRPGTRDYEQYF. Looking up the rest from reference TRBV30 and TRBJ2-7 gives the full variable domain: SQTIHQWPATLVQPVGSPLSLECTVEGTSNPNLYWYRQAAGRGLQLLFYSVGIGQISSEVPQNLSASRPQDRQFILSSKKLLLSDSGFYLCAWSRPGTRDYEQYFGPGTRLTVT.

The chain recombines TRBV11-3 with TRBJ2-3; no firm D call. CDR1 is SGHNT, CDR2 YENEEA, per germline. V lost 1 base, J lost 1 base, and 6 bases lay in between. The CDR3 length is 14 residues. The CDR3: CASSLGTGTDTQYF. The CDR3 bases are TGTGCCAGCAGCTTAGGGACGGGCACAGATACGCAGTATTTT.

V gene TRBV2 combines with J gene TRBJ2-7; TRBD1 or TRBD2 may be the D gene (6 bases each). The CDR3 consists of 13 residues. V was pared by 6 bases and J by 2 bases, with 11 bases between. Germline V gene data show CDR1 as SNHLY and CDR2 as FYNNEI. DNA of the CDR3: TGTGCCAGCAGCTTAGGGGGGCCCTACGAGCAGTACTTC. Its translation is CASSLGGPYEQYF.

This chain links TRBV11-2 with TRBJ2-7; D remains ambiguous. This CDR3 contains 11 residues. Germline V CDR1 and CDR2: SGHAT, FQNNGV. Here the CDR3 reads CASEASGEQYF. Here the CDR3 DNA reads TGTGCTTCCGAGGCATCTGGCGAGCAGTACTTC.

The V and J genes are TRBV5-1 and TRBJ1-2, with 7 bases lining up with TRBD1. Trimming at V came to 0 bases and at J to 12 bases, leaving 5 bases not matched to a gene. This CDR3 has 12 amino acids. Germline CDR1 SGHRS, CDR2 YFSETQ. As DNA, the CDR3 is TGCGCCAGCAGCTTGGGAGACAGGGTGCACACCTTC. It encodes CASSLGDRVHTF.

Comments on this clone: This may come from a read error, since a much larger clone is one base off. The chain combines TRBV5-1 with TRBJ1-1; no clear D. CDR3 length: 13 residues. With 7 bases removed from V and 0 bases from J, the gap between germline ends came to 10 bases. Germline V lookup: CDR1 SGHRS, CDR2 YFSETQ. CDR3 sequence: CASGVSMNTEAFF. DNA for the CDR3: TGCGCCAGCGGGGTGAGCATGAACACTGAAGCTTTCTTT.

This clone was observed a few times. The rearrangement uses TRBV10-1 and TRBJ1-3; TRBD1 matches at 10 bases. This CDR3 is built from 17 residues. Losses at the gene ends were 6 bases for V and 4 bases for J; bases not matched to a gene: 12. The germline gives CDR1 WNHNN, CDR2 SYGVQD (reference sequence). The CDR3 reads CASSFFRDRGCGNTIYF. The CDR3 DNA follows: TGCGCCAGCAGCTTTTTCCGGGACAGGGGATGCGGAAACACCATATATTTT.

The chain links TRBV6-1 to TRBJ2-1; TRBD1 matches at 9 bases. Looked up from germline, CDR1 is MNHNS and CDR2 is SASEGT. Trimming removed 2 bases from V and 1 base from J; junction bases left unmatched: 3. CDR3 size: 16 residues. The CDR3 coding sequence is TGTGCCAGCAGTGAACCGGGACAGGGATCCTACAATGAGCAGTTCTTC. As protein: CASSEPGQGSYNEQFF.

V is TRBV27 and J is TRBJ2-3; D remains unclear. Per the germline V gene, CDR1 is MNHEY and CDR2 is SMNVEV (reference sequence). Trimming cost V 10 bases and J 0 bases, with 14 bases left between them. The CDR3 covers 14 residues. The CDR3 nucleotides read TGTGCCAAACAAAGGTTTACTAGCACAGATACGCAGTATTTT. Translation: CAKQRFTSTDTQYF.

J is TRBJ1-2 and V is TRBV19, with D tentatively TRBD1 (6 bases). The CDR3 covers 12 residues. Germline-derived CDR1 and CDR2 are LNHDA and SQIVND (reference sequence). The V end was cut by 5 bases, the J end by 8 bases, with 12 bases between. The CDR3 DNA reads TGTGCCAGTAGTCGACAGGCCTTCGGCTACACCTTC. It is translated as CASSRQAFGYTF. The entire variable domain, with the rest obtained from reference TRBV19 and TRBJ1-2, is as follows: DGGITQSPKYLFRKEGQNVTLSCEQNLNHDAMYWYRQDPGQGLRLIYYSQIVNDFQKGDIAEGYSVSREKKESFPLTVTSAQKNPTAFYLCASSRQAFGYTFGSGTRLTVV.

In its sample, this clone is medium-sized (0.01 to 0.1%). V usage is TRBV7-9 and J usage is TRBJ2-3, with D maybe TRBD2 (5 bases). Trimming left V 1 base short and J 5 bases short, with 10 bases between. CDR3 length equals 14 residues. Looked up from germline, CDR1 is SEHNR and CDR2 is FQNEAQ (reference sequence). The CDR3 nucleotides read TGTGCCAGCAGCTTAGGTGGGAGTCTAGATACGCAGTATTTT. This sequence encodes CASSLGGSLDTQYF.

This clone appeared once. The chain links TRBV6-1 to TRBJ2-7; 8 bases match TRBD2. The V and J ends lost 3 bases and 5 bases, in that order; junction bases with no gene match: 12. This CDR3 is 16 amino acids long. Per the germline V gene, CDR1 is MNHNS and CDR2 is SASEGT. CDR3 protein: CASSEVLAGGLDEQYF. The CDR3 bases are TGTGCCAGCAGTGAGGTCCTCGCGGGAGGCCTTGACGAGCAGTACTTC.

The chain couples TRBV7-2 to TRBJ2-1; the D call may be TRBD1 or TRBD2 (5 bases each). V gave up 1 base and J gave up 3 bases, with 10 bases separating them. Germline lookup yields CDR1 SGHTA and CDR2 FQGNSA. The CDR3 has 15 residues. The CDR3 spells CASSLGGRNYNEQFF. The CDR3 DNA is TGTGCCAGCAGCTTAGGGGGACGGAACTACAATGAGCAGTTCTTC.

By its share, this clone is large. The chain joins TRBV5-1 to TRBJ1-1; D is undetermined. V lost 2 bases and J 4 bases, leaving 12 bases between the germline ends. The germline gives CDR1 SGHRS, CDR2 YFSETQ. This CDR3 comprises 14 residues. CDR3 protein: CASSLGKWGTEAFF. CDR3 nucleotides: TGCGCCAGCAGCTTAGGAAAATGGGGCACTGAAGCTTTCTTT.

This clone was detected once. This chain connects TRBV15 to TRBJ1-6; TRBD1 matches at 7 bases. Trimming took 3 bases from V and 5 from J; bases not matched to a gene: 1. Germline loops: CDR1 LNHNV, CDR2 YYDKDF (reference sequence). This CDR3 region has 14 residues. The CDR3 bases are TGTGCCACCAGCAGCGGACAGGATAATTCACCCCTCCACTTT. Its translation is CATSSGQDNSPLHF.

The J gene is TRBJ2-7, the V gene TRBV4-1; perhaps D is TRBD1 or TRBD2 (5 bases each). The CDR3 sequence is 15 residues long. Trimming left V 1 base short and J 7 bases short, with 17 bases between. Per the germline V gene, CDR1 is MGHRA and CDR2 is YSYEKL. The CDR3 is CASSQGPFGAGEQYF. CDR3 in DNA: TGCGCCAGCAGCCAAGGTCCCTTCGGGGCCGGGGAGCAGTACTTC.

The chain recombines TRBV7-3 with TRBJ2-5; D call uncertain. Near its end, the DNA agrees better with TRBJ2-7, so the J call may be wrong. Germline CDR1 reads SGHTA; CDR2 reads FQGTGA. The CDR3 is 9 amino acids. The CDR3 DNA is TGTGCCAGCAGCTCCGAGCAGTACTTC. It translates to CASSSEQYF.

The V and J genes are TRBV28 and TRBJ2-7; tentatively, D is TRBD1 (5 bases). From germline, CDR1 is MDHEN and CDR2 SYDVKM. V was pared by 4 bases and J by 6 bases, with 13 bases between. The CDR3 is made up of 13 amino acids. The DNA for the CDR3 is TGTGCCAGCAGTTATGGTGGGGCACGCGAGCAGTACTTC. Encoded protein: CASSYGGAREQYF.

CDR3 sequence: CASSRTTSGRDEQYF. CDR3 in DNA: TGTGCCAGCAGTCGAACGACTAGCGGGAGAGACGAGCAGTACTTC. The rearrangement joins TRBV6-5 to TRBJ2-7; 12 bases align to TRBD2. Per germline, CDR1 MNHEY and CDR2 SVGAGI. The CDR3 consists of 15 residues. V lost 5 bases and J lost 5; bases outside the gene matches: 7.

CDR3 sequence: CASSRTGLAAYNEQFF. Here the CDR3 DNA reads TGCGCCAGCAGTAGAACGGGACTAGCGGCCTACAATGAGCAGTTCTTC. The chain has TRBV10-1 and TRBJ2-1; 11 nucleotides agree with TRBD2. The trim removed 5 bases at V and 2 bases at J, leaving 5 bases unmatched. The CDR3 covers 16 residues. The germline gives CDR1 WNHNN, CDR2 SYGVQD (reference sequence).

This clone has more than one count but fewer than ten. CDR3 sequence (DNA): TGTGCCAGCTGGGGAGCAAGCACAGATACGCAGTATTTT. The encoded protein is CASWGASTDTQYF. The chain has TRBV6-1 and TRBJ2-3, with D possibly TRBD2 on 5 matching bases. Trimming stripped 8 bases from V and 0 bases from J, with 9 bases between. This CDR3 has 13 amino acids. Germline values: CDR1 MNHNS, CDR2 SASEGT.

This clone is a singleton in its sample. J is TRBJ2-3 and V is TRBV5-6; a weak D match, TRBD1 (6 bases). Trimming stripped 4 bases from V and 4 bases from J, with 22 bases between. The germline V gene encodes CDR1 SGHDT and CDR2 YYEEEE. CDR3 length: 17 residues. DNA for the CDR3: TGTGCCAGCAGCCAGGGGCTGAGGACTTGGACCGCAGATACGCAGTATTTT. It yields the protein CASSQGLRTWTADTQYF.

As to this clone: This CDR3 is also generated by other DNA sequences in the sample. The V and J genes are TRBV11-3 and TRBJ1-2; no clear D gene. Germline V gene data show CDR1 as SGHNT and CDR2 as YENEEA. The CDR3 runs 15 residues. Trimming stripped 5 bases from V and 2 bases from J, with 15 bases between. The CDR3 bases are TGTGCCAGCAGCCTAGTGGGTCATCGAAACTATGGCTACACCTTC. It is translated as CASSLVGHRNYGYTF.